Shown below are 9 T cell receptor beta chains from a single sample sequenced in a study of blood T cell repertoires in COVID-19 (dated by TCRdb to the early 2020s). The library was produced with the immunoSEQ multiplex PCR assay. TCRdb obtained this table from immuneACCESS and retained in-frame rearrangements with V and J assigned. These tables miss some clones; where compared with another copy, unresolved V genes account for less than half of the shortfall, and the remainder is unexplained. For this sample there are approximately 500,000 clones; roughly nine tenths appear just once. The top ten clonotypes cover 7.8% of the sample. Specimen: peripheral blood. These receptors originate from a woman aged 45-65 years with COVID-19, enrolled during active disease.

The rearrangement links TRBV5-1 to TRBJ1-1, with 7 bases lining up with TRBD1. With V trimmed by 4 bases and J by 7 bases, 16 bases remained unmatched. CDR3 length: 16 residues. Germline CDR1 SGHRS, CDR2 YFSETQ. CDR3 amino acids: CASSPTLQGHPYEAFF. For the CDR3, the DNA is TGCGCCAGCAGCCCCACTTTACAGGGGCACCCTTATGAAGCTTTCTTT. The variable domain in full, completed from reference TRBV5-1 and TRBJ1-1, reads KAGVTQTPRYLIKTRGQQVTLSCSPISGHRSVSWYQQTPGQGLQFLFEYFSETQRNKGNFPGRFSGRQFSNSRSEMNVSTLELGDSALYLCASSPTLQGHPYEAFFGQGTRLTVV.

J is TRBJ1-6 and V is TRBV2, with TRBD1 matching over 7 bases. Germline CDR1 is SNHLY and CDR2 is FYNNEI. The CDR3 totals 15 residues. Trimming cost V 2 bases and J 7 bases; bases outside gene matches: 5. The CDR3 coding sequence is TGTGCCAGCAGTGAATATCGACAGGGCAATTCACCCCTCCACTTT. This codes for CASSEYRQGNSPLHF.

J is TRBJ1-4 and V is TRBV29-1, with 7 bases identical to TRBD1. The CDR3 sequence is 13 residues long. Germline V gene lookup returns CDR1 SQVTM and CDR2 ANQGSEA. V gave up 4 bases and J gave up 3 bases; unmatched junction bases: 2. As DNA, the CDR3 is TGCAGCGTTGGTCAGGGGGCTAATGAAAAACTGTTTTTT. It codes for CSVGQGANEKLFF.

The sample holds one count of this clone. The chain uses TRBV9 and TRBJ2-7, with 9 bases identical to TRBD2. After removal of 4 bases from V and 3 bases from J, the junction contained 11 bases not matched to a gene. The CDR3 is 16 residues long. Per the germline V gene, CDR1 is SGDLS and CDR2 is YYNGEE. CDR3 DNA sequence: TGTGCCAGCAGCCCGACCTCGGCTAGCGGGGTCTACGAGCAGTACTTC. As protein: CASSPTSASGVYEQYF.

The V and J genes are TRBV27 and TRBJ2-7, with 11 bases that match TRBD2. The junction had 7 bases not matched to a gene; V was cut back by 4 bases and J by 2 bases. Per the germline V gene, CDR1 is MNHEY and CDR2 is SMNVEV (reference sequence). This CDR3 comprises 16 residues. The CDR3 spells CASSSRASGGTYEQYF. In DNA form, the CDR3 reads TGTGCCAGCAGTTCTAGAGCTAGCGGGGGGACCTACGAGCAGTACTTC.

A single count supports this clone. The chain links TRBV7-3 to TRBJ2-1; 7 nucleotides line up with TRBD1. CDR1 and CDR2 (germline): SGHTA, FQGTGA. The CDR3 is 15 amino acids. After removal of 2 bases from V and 2 bases from J, the junction contained 3 bases not matched to a gene. CDR3 bases: TGTGCCAGCAGCTTATCCGGACAGGCCTACAATGAGCAGTTCTTC. Translating gives CASSLSGQAYNEQFF.

The V call is TRBV27, the J call TRBJ1-2; possibly TRBD1 for D (5 bases). This CDR3 contains 14 residues. Germline-derived CDR1 and CDR2 are MNHEY and SMNVEV (reference sequence). The V end was cut by 6 bases, the J end by 4 bases, with 15 bases between. CDR3 amino acids: CASRPATVPYGYTF. Written as DNA, the CDR3 is TGTGCCAGCAGACCGGCGACAGTACCCTATGGCTACACCTTC.

For the CDR3, the DNA is TGTGCCAGCATTCCGGGTTGGACAGGGGACGATGGCTACACCTTC. The encoded protein is CASIPGWTGDDGYTF. The V gene is TRBV2, the J gene TRBJ1-2; 9 bases agree with TRBD1. The CDR3 has 15 amino acids. In germline, CDR1 is SNHLY, CDR2 FYNNEI. V shed 7 bases and J 6 bases; nucleotides not matched to a gene: 12.

This chain uses TRBV28 with TRBJ1-1; 7 positions agree with TRBD1. J lost 2 bases, V lost 5 bases, and 5 bases had no gene match. The CDR3 has 14 residues. The germline CDR1 and CDR2 sequences are MDHEN and SYDVKM. The CDR3 nucleotides are TGTGCCAGCAGTCCCGGGACAGAAAACACTGAAGCTTTCTTT. Translating it yields CASSPGTENTEAFF.